This record concerns one TCR beta chain sequence. The antigen is undetermined. Trimming pared 4 bases from V and 6 bases from J, leaving 23 bases between. This CDR3 has 16 residues. CDR1 SGDLS and CDR2 YYNGEE come from the germline V gene. cDNA libraries for TCR beta contained unique molecular identifiers. From the PCR reads, TCRdb called clonotypes with MiXCR, one entry per CDR3 protein. The data contain 750,000 to 950,000 distinct CDR3 sequences, 53% of them seen just once; the ten biggest clones take up approximately 4.2%. This sample stems from a study of post-analysis software for immune sequencing data. General study points: Comparison with controls showed significantly lower normalized Chao1 diversity in multiple sclerosis patients. Roughly 5 TRBV segments, TRBV5-6, TRBV5-1 and TRBV20-1 among them, were found more frequent in patients than controls.

This sequence was found in a girl aged 5-17 years with multiple sclerosis. The chain recombines TRBV9 with TRBJ2-7, with D perhaps assigned TRBD1 or TRBD2 (5 bases each). Specimen: blood. CDR3 DNA: TGTGCCAGCAGCACGCCCCCCGGGACGGCGAGATGCGAGCAGTACTTC. Protein sequence: CASSTPPGTARCEQYF.